The 26 T cell receptor beta chains below come from one sample, sequenced in a study of blood T cells in healthy people across ages (dated by TCRdb to between 2014 and 2017). Libraries were prepared through 5' RACE. The sample was run on an Illumina HiSeq 2500. A second about 6 to 11 cycle PCR used a sample-barcoded 5' primer and a J-beta primer mix. The public reads were reprocessed in TCRdb via fastp at Q25 and MiXCR, keeping in-frame beta chains. Identical CDR3 protein sequences are pooled into one entry, listed with their most common genes and DNA. This sample is represented by hundreds of thousands of distinct CDR3 sequences; 52% of them were singletons. The top ten constitute about 13% of the sample. Sequenced: blood. The receptors stem from a woman older than 75 in good health.

The V gene is TRBV28, the J gene TRBJ2-1, with D perhaps assigned TRBD1 or TRBD2 (6 bases each). The CDR3 is 10 amino acids. V lost 10 bases to trimming and J lost 10 bases, with 11 bases between them. Looked up from germline, CDR1 is MDHEN and CDR2 is SYDVKM. CDR3 amino acids: CATGANEQFF. Written as DNA, the CDR3 is TGTGCCACGGGGGCAAACGAGCAGTTCTTC.

This clonotype has at least ten counts. The chain carries TRBV5-6 and TRBJ2-3; D gene ambiguous. Germline values: CDR1 SGHDT, CDR2 YYEEEE. There are 12 residues in the CDR3. Trimming pared 3 bases from V and 2 bases from J, leaving 4 bases between. CDR3 DNA sequence: TGTGCCAGCAGCTACGCCACAGATACGCAGTATTTT. It is translated as CASSYATDTQYF.

Regarding this clonotype: A much larger clone sits a single nucleotide away, making a read error possible. The chain has TRBV20-1 and TRBJ2-5; a weak D match, TRBD2 (5 bases). Per the germline V gene, CDR1 is DFQATT and CDR2 is SNEGSKA (reference sequence). Trimming took 0 bases from V and 0 from J, leaving 11 bases between them. This CDR3 has 15 residues. The CDR3 sequence: CSARDGVFYQETQYF. In nucleotides, the CDR3 is TGCAGTGCTAGAGACGGGGTTTTCTACCAAGAGACCCAGTACTTC.

The sample holds a few counts of this clonotype. The genes are TRBV2 and TRBJ1-5; D unclear. V was clipped by 8 bases and J by 3 bases, with 11 bases between them. In germline, CDR1 is SNHLY, CDR2 FYNNEI. The CDR3 sequence is 13 residues long. The CDR3 spells CASHISVNQPQHF. The DNA of the CDR3 is TGTGCCAGCCACATTAGTGTCAATCAGCCCCAGCATTTT.

The chain links TRBV10-3 to TRBJ1-2; TRBD1 matches at 8 bases. Trimming at V came to 10 bases and at J to 4 bases, leaving 17 bases not matched to a gene. The length of the CDR3 is 16 residues. Germline values: CDR1 ENHRY, CDR2 SYGVKD. CDR3 sequence (DNA): TGTGCCACAACCCGGGTAGAGACAGGGGAAACCTATGGCTACACCTTC. Protein: CATTRVETGETYGYTF.

This clonotype was counted a few times. The rearrangement joins TRBV12-3 or TRBV12-4 to TRBJ1-5; perhaps TRBD1 as D (5 bases). Trimming cost V 6 bases and J 1 base, with 16 bases left between them. This CDR3 contains 16 residues. CDR3 nucleotides: TGTGCCAGCAGGCCGATGGGGGGACGAAGCAATCAGCCCCAGCATTTT. This translates into CASRPMGGRSNQPQHF.

About this clonotype itself: It may be a read error: a sequence one base away is much more abundant. The chain joins TRBV3-1 to TRBJ2-1; no definite D call. Germline V gene data show CDR1 as LGHDT and CDR2 as YNNKEL (reference sequence). Deletions cut 3 bases from V and 13 bases from J, with 16 bases between. CDR3 length: 13 residues. The CDR3 loop reads CASSQMGMETQFF. In nucleotides, the CDR3 is TGTGCCAGCAGCCAGATGGGTATGGAGACCCAGTTCTTC.

There are a few counts of this clonotype. V and J are TRBV20-1 and TRBJ2-3; possibly TRBD2 for D (5 bases). The CDR3 loop spans 15 amino acids. CDR1 DFQATT and CDR2 SNEGSKA come from the germline V gene (reference sequence). The ends were cut back, 0 bases at V and 0 bases at J, with 10 bases in the middle. CDR3 bases: TGCAGTGCTAGAGATTGGGGAGTAAGCACAGATACGCAGTATTTT. Translation: CSARDWGVSTDTQYF.

Worth noting for this clonotype: At one of its ends the junction is not consistent with the germline gene, which may arise from a read error. The rearrangement uses TRBV5-1 and TRBJ2-2; D may be TRBD2 (5 bases). The germline V gene has CDR1 SGHRS and CDR2 YFSETQ. This CDR3 contains 13 residues. CDR3 DNA sequence: TGCGCCAGCAGCCCGCTTAGGGTCGGGGAGCTGGTTTTT. This translates into CASSPLRVGELVF.

The chain uses TRBV6-6 and TRBJ2-1; 16 nucleotides match TRBD2. CDR1 MNHNY and CDR2 SVGAGI come from the germline V gene (reference sequence). J was trimmed by 14 bases and V by 8 bases; bases with no gene match: 9. The CDR3 totals 14 residues. CDR3 coding DNA: TGTGCCAGCGCCGGGACTAGCGGGAGGGCCTCGGAGTTCTTC. It yields the protein CASAGTSGRASEFF.

The rearrangement uses TRBV10-3 and TRBJ2-1; 8 bases line up with TRBD1. The junction had 4 bases not matched to a gene; V was cut back by 6 bases and J by 3 bases. CDR1 and CDR2 (germline): ENHRY, SYGVKD. The CDR3 covers 14 residues. The CDR3: CAISDRGLYNEQFF. CDR3 nucleotide sequence: TGTGCCATCAGCGACAGGGGTCTCTACAATGAGCAGTTCTTC.

This clonotype turned up a few times. J is TRBJ1-5 and V is TRBV5-1; D might be TRBD1 (6 bases). The germline V and J ends were trimmed by 0 bases and 4 bases, with 14 bases remaining between them. Germline V gene data show CDR1 as SGHRS and CDR2 as YFSETQ. The CDR3 loop spans 16 amino acids. This CDR3 reads CASSLEGGIANQPQHF. In DNA form, the CDR3 reads TGCGCCAGCAGCTTGGAAGGGGGGATAGCAAATCAGCCCCAGCATTTT.

The table lists this clonotype with many counts. The junction does not match germline at one end; this may be a read error. The J gene is TRBJ2-3, the V gene TRBV9, with TRBD2 as a possible D gene (5 bases). Germline V gene lookup returns CDR1 SGDLS and CDR2 YYNGEE. There are 14 residues in the CDR3. This CDR3 reads CASSVAGGRDTQYF. As DNA, the CDR3 is TGCGCCAGCAGCGTAGCAGGAGGCCGGGATACGCAGTATTTT. Based on the CDR3 plus reference TRBV9 and TRBJ2-3, the full variable domain is DSGVTQTPKHLITATGQRVTLRCSPRSGDLSVYWYQQSLDQGLQFLIQYYNGEERAKGNILERFSAQQFPDLHSELNLSSLELGDSALYFCASSVAGGRDTQYFGPGTRLTVL.

V gene TRBV20-1 combines with J gene TRBJ2-7; D might be TRBD2 (6 bases). Trimming stripped 2 bases from V and 3 bases from J, with 14 bases between. The CDR3 totals 14 residues. The germline CDR1 and CDR2 sequences are DFQATT and SNEGSKA (reference sequence). The CDR3, as DNA: TGCAGTGCTAGACGTGCGGGACCTTACTACGAGCAGTACTTC. As protein: CSARRAGPYYEQYF.

The chain employs TRBV3-1 and TRBJ2-7, with D tentatively TRBD2 (6 bases). The CDR3 runs to 13 residues. V lost 6 bases, J lost 3 bases, and 12 bases lay in between. Germline V gene lookup returns CDR1 LGHDT and CDR2 YNNKEL (reference sequence). DNA of the CDR3: TGTGCCAGCAGGGACGCGGGGCGCTACGAGCAGTACTTC. It translates to CASRDAGRYEQYF.

This clonotype has just a few counts. The gene calls are TRBV29-1 and TRBJ2-2; D is ambiguous. Germline loops: CDR1 SQVTM, CDR2 ANQGSEA. Trimming stripped 4 bases from V and 6 bases from J, with 21 bases between. The CDR3 loop spans 16 amino acids. CDR3 DNA sequence: TGCAGCGTTGTCACCGGACCGGACCGTCTTTCCGGGGAGCTGTTTTTT. Translation: CSVVTGPDRLSGELFF.

The sample holds a few counts of this clonotype. The chain employs TRBV5-1 and TRBJ1-1, with unresolved D. This CDR3 is built from 14 residues. Deletions cut 0 bases from V and 2 bases from J, with 8 bases between. The germline V gene encodes CDR1 SGHRS and CDR2 YFSETQ. The CDR3, as DNA: TGCGCCAGCAGCTTGGTACTGGGTAACACTGAAGCTTTCTTT. It translates to CASSLVLGNTEAFF. The full variable domain, in which reference TRBV5-1 and TRBJ1-1 provide the parts outside the CDR3, is KAGVTQTPRYLIKTRGQQVTLSCSPISGHRSVSWYQQTPGQGLQFLFEYFSETQRNKGNFPGRFSGRQFSNSRSEMNVSTLELGDSALYLCASSLVLGNTEAFFGQGTRLTVV.

This chain joins TRBV20-1 and TRBJ2-5, with 8 bases lining up with TRBD2. CDR1 and CDR2 (germline): DFQATT, SNEGSKA (reference sequence). V lost 4 bases and J lost 11; bases outside the gene matches: 9. The CDR3 length is 12 residues. The CDR3 DNA reads as TGCAGTGCTACAGCGGGAGAAAGGGAGCAGTACTTC. Residues: CSATAGEREQYF.

This clonotype came up many times. This chain connects TRBV7-3 to TRBJ2-7, with D possibly matching TRBD2 (5 bases). The CDR3 length is 14 residues. Trimming took 6 bases from V and 0 from J, leaving 12 bases between them. The germline gives CDR1 SGHTA, CDR2 FQGTGA. CDR3 coding DNA: TGTGCCAGCAGATCCAGCGGTTCCTCCTACGAGCAGTACTTC. This codes for CASRSSGSSYEQYF.

The chain employs TRBV9 and TRBJ1-6; D unclear. Germline CDR1 and CDR2: SGDLS and YYNGEE. The CDR3 consists of 14 residues. Trimming stripped 0 bases from V and 7 bases from J, with 8 bases between. CDR3: CASSVDGMNSPLHF. The CDR3 DNA sequence: TGTGCCAGCAGCGTAGACGGCATGAATTCACCCCTCCACTTT.

This clonotype showed up just a few times. The V and J genes are TRBV28 and TRBJ1-5; D might be TRBD1 (6 bases). The CDR3 covers 14 residues. From germline, CDR1 is MDHEN and CDR2 SYDVKM. Trimming took 5 bases from V and 4 from J, leaving 12 bases between them. CDR3 in DNA: TGTGCCAGCAGTCCGAATCAGGGGAATCAGCCCCAGCATTTT. It codes for CASSPNQGNQPQHF.

This clonotype was observed many times. The V gene is TRBV11-2, the J gene TRBJ1-2; perhaps TRBD1 as D (5 bases). With 8 bases removed from V and 4 bases from J, the gap between germline ends came to 17 bases. This CDR3 comprises 14 residues. Germline V lookup: CDR1 SGHAT, CDR2 FQNNGV. As DNA, the CDR3 is TGTGCCAGCGGGTCAGGGTTTGCCTTCTATGGCTACACCTTC. Translating gives CASGSGFAFYGYTF.

This clonotype has ten or more counts. CDR3 protein: CSVDWQADEQFF. The CDR3 bases are TGCAGCGTTGATTGGCAGGCCGATGAGCAGTTCTTC. V and J are TRBV29-1 and TRBJ2-1; D is ambiguous. The V gene's germline CDR1 is SQVTM and CDR2 ANQGSEA. Trimming removed 3 bases from V and 8 bases from J, with 11 bases in between. This CDR3 has 12 amino acids.

The chain has TRBV6-1 and TRBJ1-2; D perhaps matches TRBD1 (6 bases). The CDR3 length is 15 residues. The V gene lost 0 bases and the J gene lost 8 bases, with 16 bases spanning the gap. Germline V CDR1 and CDR2: MNHNS, SASEGT. The CDR3 is CASSEASTRGEGYTF. The DNA of the CDR3 is TGTGCCAGCAGTGAAGCGTCAACCAGGGGCGAAGGCTACACCTTC.

Concerning this clonotype itself: With a much larger clone just one base away, this may be a read error. V is TRBV20-1 and J is TRBJ2-1; 7 bases are shared with TRBD1. The CDR3 contains 12 residues. Per the germline V gene, CDR1 is DFQATT and CDR2 is SNEGSKA (reference sequence). V lost 5 bases and J lost 7; bases outside the gene matches: 5. The CDR3 nucleotides read TGCAGTGCTGCCCCACAGGGGAATGAGCAGTTCTTC. It encodes CSAAPQGNEQFF.

The gene calls are TRBV5-1 and TRBJ2-5; 8 nucleotides match TRBD2. V dropped 1 base and J dropped 5; count of bases not matched to a gene: 10. CDR1 is SGHRS and CDR2 is YFSETQ in the germline V gene. The CDR3 length is 16 residues. The CDR3 protein is CASSLKSGGLGETQYF. In DNA form, the CDR3 reads TGCGCCAGCAGCTTGAAGAGCGGGGGCCTGGGGGAGACCCAGTACTTC.